A selection of T cell receptor beta chains follows, all from one sample in a study of shared clonotypes between healthy human individuals. Data came from immunoSEQ multiplex PCR; TCRdb stores just in-frame clones and leaves some out. The table includes 85,000 to 100,000 clones, 68% detected once. The material sequenced was memory CD8+ T cells sorted from blood. These receptors were collected from a man aged 25 to 45 in good health. CDR3s include the opening cysteine and the closing phenylalanine or tryptophan. The D gene is left open where the match is weak. A clone size is listed for some rows: how often the clone was seen (once, few, many), or a class if it is expanded.

TRBV6-1,TRBJ1-1,.,.,CATGTEAFF,TGTGCCACAGGCACTGAAGCTTTCTTT
TRBV28,TRBJ2-2,.,.,CASSPDPPGAGTGELFF,TGTGCCAGCAGTCCGGATCCTCCGGGGGCGGGCACCGGGGAGCTGTTTTTT
TRBV5-5,TRBJ2-7,once,TRBD2,CASSNRDYDYYEQYF,TGTGCCAGCAGCAACCGGGACTACGACTACTACGAGCAGTACTTC
TRBV6-1,TRBJ2-7,.,TRBD2,CASSGTLAGVGEQYF,TGTGCCAGCAGTGGAACACTAGCGGGAGTTGGGGAGCAGTACTTC
TRBV2,TRBJ2-7,.,.,CARGRGTEQYF,TGTGCCAGAGGCCGGGGCACCGAGCAGTACTTC
TRBV12-5,TRBJ2-5,.,TRBD1,CASAPDRKETQYF,TGTGCTAGTGCTCCGGACAGGAAAGAGACCCAGTACTTC
TRBV11-2,TRBJ2-1,many,TRBD2,CASSFSSGRADEQFF,TGTGCCAGCAGCTTCTCTAGCGGGAGGGCCGATGAGCAGTTCTTC
TRBV7-2,TRBJ2-4,once,.,CASSPSVREDIQYF,TGTGCCAGCAGCCCCTCAGTCAGGGAAGACATTCAGTACTTC
TRBV10-3,TRBJ2-3,.,TRBD2,CATTSGMPTDTQYF,TGTGCCACGACTAGCGGGATGCCCACAGATACGCAGTATTTT
TRBV6-6,TRBJ2-1,many,.,CASSYQYEQFF,TGTGCCAGCAGTTACCAGTATGAGCAGTTCTTC
TRBV29-1,TRBJ2-3,.,.,CSVAAGTPRGTDTQYF,TGCAGCGTTGCTGCCGGGACACCGAGGGGCACAGATACGCAGTATTTT
TRBV18,TRBJ2-7,.,.,CASSPGVGYEQYF,TGTGCCAGCTCACCGGGGGTCGGGTACGAGCAGTACTTC
TRBV6-1,TRBJ2-3,.,TRBD2,CASSDRGRAADTQYF,TGTGCCAGCAGTGATCGCGGGAGGGCCGCAGATACGCAGTATTTT
TRBV30,TRBJ2-3,.,TRBD2,CAWSVLRTSRRSSTDTQYF,TGTGCCTGGAGTGTACTGAGGACTAGCCGCCGTTCTAGCACAGATACGCAGTATTTT
TRBV7-9,TRBJ2-5,.,.,CASGGETQYF,TGTGCCAGCGGAGGGGAGACCCAGTACTTC
TRBV7-8,TRBJ2-7,few,.,CASSLVGGTPGEQYF,TGTGCCAGCAGCTTAGTAGGTGGGACCCCCGGCGAGCAGTACTTC